These 7 T cell receptor beta chains came from one sample sequenced in a study of cytomegalovirus exposure and HLA in healthy donors. PCR employed 60 Vbeta and 13 Jbeta primers. Sequenced by immunoSEQ multiplex PCR; TCRdb stores in-frame clones only, minus some. The table has over 100,000 clones, approximately 70% seen once; the top ten hold roughly 9%. The specimen was PBMCs. The receptors stem from a man aged 30 to 39 in good health and CMV-seropositive.

This clone showed up just a few times. CDR3 loop: CASSEGEYTEAFF. In nucleotides, the CDR3 is TGTGCCAGCAGCGAGGGGGAGTACACTGAAGCTTTCTTT. The genes are TRBV7-3 and TRBJ1-1; maybe TRBD1 (6 bases). The CDR3 sequence is 13 residues long. Trimming removed 5 bases at V and 3 bases at J, with 10 bases between. In germline, CDR1 is SGHTA, CDR2 FQGTGA.

V gene TRBV5-1 combines with J gene TRBJ1-2; D might be TRBD1 (6 bases). The CDR3 contains 13 residues. The V gene lost 4 bases and the J gene lost 9 bases, with 16 bases spanning the gap. Germline CDR1 is SGHRS and CDR2 is YFSETQ. The CDR3 bases are TGCGCCAGCAGCCCCGATCAAACAGGGAGCTACACCTTC. It is translated as CASSPDQTGSYTF. The full variable domain, with the rest looked up from reference TRBV5-1 and TRBJ1-2, is KAGVTQTPRYLIKTRGQQVTLSCSPISGHRSVSWYQQTPGQGLQFLFEYFSETQRNKGNFPGRFSGRQFSNSRSEMNVSTLELGDSALYLCASSPDQTGSYTFGSGTRLTVV.

J is TRBJ1-2 and V is TRBV6-1; 9 bases fit TRBD1. This CDR3 has 16 amino acids. The J segment lost 6 bases and the V segment lost 3 bases, leaving 11 bases of the junction unmatched. The germline V gene has CDR1 MNHNS and CDR2 SASEGT. The CDR3 sequence is CASSESDRGYGNGYTF. The CDR3 bases are TGTGCCAGCAGTGAGTCGGACAGGGGATACGGGAATGGCTACACCTTC.

The rearrangement links TRBV6-5 to TRBJ2-5; TRBD1 aligns across 9 bases. The germline V gene has CDR1 MNHEY and CDR2 SVGAGI. V gave up 4 bases and J gave up 4 bases; unmatched junction bases: 4. This CDR3 spans 14 amino acids. In nucleotides, the CDR3 is TGTGCCAGCAGTTTCACAGGGGGCAGAGAGACCCAGTACTTC. The encoded protein is CASSFTGGRETQYF.

V and J are TRBV6-5 and TRBJ1-4, with D maybe TRBD1 (5 bases). Trimming cost V 4 bases and J 5 bases, with 17 bases left between them. Germline V gene sequence: CDR1 MNHEY, CDR2 SVGAGI. The length of the CDR3 is 16 residues. The chain's CDR3 is CASSSFGGHANEKLFF. CDR3 sequence (DNA): TGTGCCAGCAGTTCCTTCGGCGGACACGCAAATGAAAAACTGTTTTTT.

The DNA of the CDR3 is TGTGCCAGCAGCAATATCCGGGACTATTTAGGGTTTGATACCGGGGAGCTGTTTTTT. This translates into CASSNIRDYLGFDTGELFF. The rearrangement links TRBV11-3 to TRBJ2-2; TRBD2 matches at 7 bases. The CDR3 has 19 amino acids. The germline CDR1 and CDR2 sequences are SGHNT and YENEEA. The V segment lost 5 bases and the J segment 5 bases; nucleotides outside the gene matches: 20.

The CDR3 region is CASSQVYGFSYEQYV. The CDR3 coding sequence is TGCGCCAGCAGCCAAGTCTACGGGTTTTCCTACGAGCAGTACGTC. The chain links TRBV4-3 to TRBJ2-7, with D hard to call. V lost 1 base and J 1 base, leaving 11 bases between the germline ends. Germline V gives CDR1 LGHNA, CDR2 YSLEER. The CDR3 totals 15 residues.